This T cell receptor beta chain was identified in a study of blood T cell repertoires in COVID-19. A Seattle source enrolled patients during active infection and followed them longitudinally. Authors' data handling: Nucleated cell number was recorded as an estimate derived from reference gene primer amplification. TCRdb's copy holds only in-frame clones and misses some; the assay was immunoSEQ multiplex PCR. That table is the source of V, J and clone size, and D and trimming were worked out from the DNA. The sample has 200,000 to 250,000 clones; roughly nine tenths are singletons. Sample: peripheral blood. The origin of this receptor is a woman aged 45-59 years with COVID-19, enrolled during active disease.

The CDR3 loop is CAWSVGFGTQYF. CDR3 nucleotide sequence: TGTGCCTGGAGTGTGGGCTTTGGGACCCAGTACTTC. V and J are TRBV30 and TRBJ2-5; D gene unclear. There are 12 residues in the CDR3. V was trimmed by 0 bases and J by 7 bases, leaving 9 bases between them. The germline V gene encodes CDR1 GTSNPN and CDR2 SVGIG (reference sequence).